These T cell receptor beta chains were read from a single sample in a study of PD-L1 blockade in urothelial cancer. TCRdb's table, derived via immunoSEQ multiplex PCR, lists solely in-frame clones and lacks some. In the table there are some 56,000 clones, 84% of which are singletons. The sample here was PBMCs, taken around atezolizumab (anti-PD-L1) treatment. All receptors come from a man in his fifties with urothelial cancer. CDR3s include the opening cysteine and the closing phenylalanine or tryptophan. Fields, in order: J gene, D gene, clone size, V gene, CDR3 protein, CDR3 DNA. The D gene is left open where the match is weak. The size field is filled for only some rows; it gives once, few, many or a size class.

J: TRBJ1-1
D: NA
size: once
V: TRBV4-1
CDR3: CASSQVGRGTEAFF
DNA: TGCGCCAGCAGCCAAGTCGGGAGAGGAACTGAAGCTTTCTTT

J: TRBJ2-7
D: TRBD1
size: NA
V: TRBV7-2
CDR3: CASSLVVGQGAHEQYF
DNA: TGTGCCAGCAGCTTAGTAGTTGGACAGGGTGCACACGAGCAGTACTTC

J: TRBJ2-6
D: NA
size: NA
V: TRBV7-3
CDR3: CASSQQSGANVLTF
DNA: TGTGCCAGCAGTCAACAATCTGGGGCCAACGTCCTGACTTTC

J: TRBJ2-7
D: NA
size: NA
V: TRBV9
CDR3: CASSVDRSHEQYF
DNA: TGTGCCAGCAGCGTCGACAGATCCCACGAGCAGTACTTC

J: TRBJ1-4
D: TRBD1
size: NA
V: TRBV5-6
CDR3: CASSSSDRGRVTNEKLFF
DNA: TGTGCCAGCAGCTCAAGTGACAGGGGTAGGGTTACTAATGAAAAACTGTTTTTT

J: TRBJ1-1
D: NA
size: NA
V: TRBV4-1
CDR3: CASSRDLGNTEAFF
DNA: TGCGCCAGCAGCCGAGACCTCGGGAACACTGAAGCTTTCTTT

J: TRBJ2-2
D: NA
size: few
V: TRBV19
CDR3: CASSMGQGELFF
DNA: TGTGCCAGTAGTATGGGGCAGGGGGAGCTGTTTTTT

J: TRBJ2-1
D: NA
size: NA
V: TRBV5-1
CDR3: CASSLAGQPGYNEQFF
DNA: TGCGCCAGCAGCTTGGCAGGACAGCCGGGCTACAATGAGCAGTTCTTC

J: TRBJ2-7
D: TRBD2
size: NA
V: TRBV14
CDR3: CASRAGLVGEQYF
DNA: TGTGCCAGCAGGGCAGGACTAGTCGGCGAGCAGTACTTC

J: TRBJ2-3
D: TRBD2
size: NA
V: TRBV30
CDR3: CAWMGLAGGLPTQYF
DNA: TGTGCCTGGATGGGACTAGCGGGAGGGCTACCTACGCAGTATTTT

J: TRBJ2-5
D: TRBD2
size: NA
V: TRBV19
CDR3: CASSSRGGPETQYF
DNA: TGTGCCAGTAGTTCCCGGGGAGGGCCAGAGACCCAGTACTTC

J: TRBJ2-3
D: TRBD2
size: NA
V: TRBV7-2
CDR3: CASSLGSGGIDTQYF
DNA: TGTGCCAGCAGCTTAGGCAGCGGGGGGATAGATACGCAGTATTTT

J: TRBJ1-4
D: TRBD1
size: NA
V: TRBV5-4
CDR3: CASSEGQANEKLFF
DNA: TGTGCCAGCAGCGAGGGACAGGCTAATGAAAAACTGTTTTTT

J: TRBJ2-7
D: TRBD2
size: NA
V: TRBV11-2
CDR3: CASSLSSGNYEQYF
DNA: TGTGCCAGCAGCCTATCTAGCGGGAACTACGAGCAGTACTTC

J: TRBJ2-3
D: TRBD1
size: NA
V: TRBV6-6
CDR3: CASRSGQATDTQYF
DNA: TGTGCCAGCAGGTCGGGACAGGCCACAGATACGCAGTATTTT

J: TRBJ2-7
D: TRBD2
size: NA
V: TRBV6-6
CDR3: CASTPSREGEQYF
DNA: TGTGCCAGCACCCCTTCTAGGGAGGGCGAGCAGTACTTC

J: TRBJ1-5
D: TRBD1
size: NA
V: TRBV6-6
CDR3: CASTGKGQGGNQPQHF
DNA: TGTGCCAGCACCGGAAAGGGACAGGGTGGCAATCAGCCCCAGCATTTT

J: TRBJ2-2
D: TRBD1
size: few
V: TRBV4-3
CDR3: CASSPSGQINTGELFF
DNA: TGCGCCAGCAGCCCCTCGGGACAGATTAACACCGGGGAGCTGTTTTTT

J: TRBJ2-3
D: NA
size: NA
V: TRBV30
CDR3: CAWRQGPDTQYF
DNA: TGTGCCTGGAGGCAGGGGCCAGATACGCAGTATTTT

J: TRBJ2-2
D: TRBD2
size: few
V: TRBV25-1
CDR3: CASRGVAGAGELFF
DNA: TGTGCCAGCAGGGGGGTAGCGGGAGCCGGGGAGCTGTTTTTT

J: TRBJ2-1
D: NA
size: NA
V: TRBV4-1
CDR3: CASSQDVSVSYNEQFF
DNA: TGCGCCAGCAGCCAAGATGTCAGCGTCTCCTACAATGAGCAGTTCTTC

J: TRBJ2-7
D: NA
size: NA
V: TRBV7-8
CDR3: CASSLTSPSYEQYF
DNA: TGTGCCAGCAGCTTGACTAGTCCCTCCTACGAGCAGTACTTC

J: TRBJ2-7
D: NA
size: NA
V: TRBV20-1
CDR3: CSAKLVYEQYF
DNA: TGCAGTGCCAAACTAGTCTACGAGCAGTACTTC

J: TRBJ2-2
D: NA
size: NA
V: TRBV27
CDR3: CASTLLTGSAGELFF
DNA: TGTGCCAGCACCCTTCTAACAGGGTCGGCCGGGGAGCTGTTTTTT

J: TRBJ2-3
D: TRBD1
size: NA
V: TRBV7-9
CDR3: CASSLARQGQDTQYF
DNA: TGTGCCAGCAGCTTAGCGAGACAGGGTCAAGATACGCAGTATTTT

J: TRBJ1-2
D: NA
size: NA
V: TRBV18
CDR3: CASSPPLRISYGYTF
DNA: TGTGCCAGCTCACCACCGCTCAGGATATCTTATGGCTACACCTTC

J: TRBJ1-2
D: NA
size: NA
V: TRBV28
CDR3: CASSSKWGYTF
DNA: TGTGCCAGCAGTTCTAAATGGGGCTACACCTTC

J: TRBJ2-3
D: TRBD2
size: NA
V: TRBV11-3
CDR3: CASSQGLAGSGTQYF
DNA: TGTGCCAGCAGCCAGGGTCTAGCGGGGTCCGGGACGCAGTATTTT

J: TRBJ2-1
D: TRBD2
size: NA
V: TRBV15
CDR3: CATSSGRGIGGRVYNEQFF
DNA: TGTGCCACCAGCAGTGGCCGGGGGATAGGCGGGAGGGTCTACAATGAGCAGTTCTTC

J: TRBJ2-7
D: NA
size: few
V: TRBV6-5
CDR3: CASSYTDSNSYEQYF
DNA: TGTGCCAGCAGTTATACGGACAGTAACTCCTACGAGCAGTACTTC

J: TRBJ1-2
D: NA
size: NA
V: TRBV5-1
CDR3: CASSLEQSANYGYTF
DNA: TGCGCCAGCAGCTTGGAGCAGAGCGCTAACTATGGCTACACCTTC

J: TRBJ1-6
D: NA
size: NA
V: TRBV7-9
CDR3: CASSEGSGGLHF
DNA: TGTGCCAGCAGCGAAGGATCCGGGGGCCTCCACTTT

J: TRBJ2-1
D: NA
size: NA
V: TRBV11-2
CDR3: CASSLGHSSYNEQFF
DNA: TGTGCCAGCAGCTTAGGACATAGCTCCTACAATGAGCAGTTCTTC

J: TRBJ1-2
D: NA
size: NA
V: TRBV2
CDR3: CASIVGGYGYTF
DNA: TGTGCCAGCATCGTAGGGGGCTATGGCTACACCTTC

J: TRBJ2-1
D: TRBD1
size: NA
V: TRBV29-1
CDR3: CSGVGTGVLNEQFF
DNA: TGCAGCGGGGTGGGGACAGGGGTTTTGAATGAGCAGTTCTTC

J: TRBJ1-2
D: NA
size: NA
V: TRBV9
CDR3: CASSVALGGDFYGYTF
DNA: TGTGCCAGCAGCGTAGCTTTGGGGGGAGACTTCTATGGCTACACCTTC

J: TRBJ2-5
D: TRBD2
size: NA
V: TRBV6-6
CDR3: CASSVAGPQETQYF
DNA: TGTGCCAGCAGTGTAGCGGGGCCCCAAGAGACCCAGTACTTC

J: TRBJ2-7
D: TRBD1
size: NA
V: TRBV28
CDR3: CASSFPSGQIYEQYF
DNA: TGTGCCAGCAGTTTCCCTTCGGGACAGATCTACGAGCAGTACTTC

J: TRBJ2-5
D: NA
size: NA
V: TRBV19
CDR3: CASSISQGHQETQYF
DNA: TGTGCCAGTAGTATCTCCCAGGGCCACCAAGAGACCCAGTACTTC